This T cell receptor (beta chain) was found in a study of shared clonotypes between healthy human individuals. Study overall: CD4 naive cells filled three plates per donor, CD4 memory three, CD8 naive two and CD8 memory one.

Data came from immunoSEQ multiplex PCR; TCRdb stores just in-frame clones and leaves some out. The sample lists fewer than 2.5 million clones; more than 85% were seen once. There are a few counts of this clone. Between the trimmed V and J ends, which lost 8 bases and 4 bases, there was a span of 14 bases. Germline V gene sequence: CDR1 SEHNR, CDR2 FQNEAQ (reference sequence). The CDR3 totals 13 residues. Sequencing was performed on naive CD4+ T cells from PBMCs. Subset specified: CD45RA+ positively selected. The V gene is TRBV7-9, the J gene TRBJ1-1, with D unresolved. This TCR came from a man aged 18 to 35 in good health. Some clones in this sample may be carry-over from other donors' samples. The CDR3 region is CASSFKGPTEAFF. The CDR3 nucleotides read TGTGCCAGCTCCTTTAAGGGTCCCACTGAAGCTTTCTTT.